This TCR beta chain was captured in a study of T cell changes during pregnancy in multiple sclerosis. TCRdb's copy holds only in-frame clones and misses some; the assay was immunoSEQ multiplex PCR. Among 35,000 or so clones listed, roughly 91% were seen once. This CDR3 region has 16 residues. V lost 0 bases, J lost 4 bases, and 8 bases stayed unmatched. Germline CDR1 is MNHNY and CDR2 is SVGAGI (reference sequence). The V gene is TRBV6-6, the J gene TRBJ2-7; 8 positions match TRBD1. This specimen consisted of peripheral blood, obtained in the second trimester of pregnancy. The origin of this receptor is a female donor in good health, enrolled as a control in a pregnancy study. CDR3 loop: CASSYSYRGIFYEQYF. The CDR3 DNA follows: TGTGCCAGCAGTTACTCGTACAGGGGGATTTTTTACGAGCAGTACTTC.